This T cell receptor (beta chain) was identified during a study of T cell responses to AZD1222 COVID-19 vaccine. General study points: The study found Spike-specific TCR breadth and depth rose after two AZD1222 doses. Baseline seropositives among AZD1222 recipients totaled only five or six.

As for this clone: Its specificity is not known.

Pooling of second doses given at about 4 or about 12 weeks was done. Sequencing was performed with immunoSEQ multiplex PCR; in TCRdb, only in-frame clones are kept and a portion is missing. The data show 150,000 or so clones, about 89% seen once. Trimming shortened V by 4 bases and J by 0 bases, and 11 bases separated the two germline ends. The CDR3 sequence is 15 residues long. Germline CDR1 and CDR2: SGHNT and YYREEE (reference sequence). V usage is TRBV5-4 and J usage is TRBJ1-3, with D uncertain. The sample here was peripheral blood, taken 28 days after the second AZD1222 dose. The TCR was taken from an adult who received the AZD1222 COVID-19 vaccine. In DNA, the CDR3 is TGTGCCAGCAGCCCGTACGGCCGCTCTGGAAACACCATATATTTT. Residues: CASSPYGRSGNTIYF.